The 20 T cell receptor beta chains presented below share a single source sample, sequenced in a study of cytomegalovirus exposure and HLA in healthy donors (TCRdb year 2017). Libraries were constructed by the immunoSEQ multiplex PCR assay. For the multiplex PCR, a mixture combining 60 forward primers for TCR Vbeta segments and 13 reverse primers for TCR Jbeta segments was used. Drawn from immuneACCESS, this table holds only the in-frame rearrangements with V and J called that TCRdb kept. Clones are partly lost; checked studies trace under half to an unresolved V gene and leave the rest unexplained. The sample includes about 280,000 clones, with 70% to 90% observed a single time. The top ten constitute more than 2% of the sample. The specimen sequenced was PBMCs. The receptors shown here come from a woman aged 18-29 years in good health and CMV-seronegative.

The chain has TRBV6-5 and TRBJ1-5; 9 bases are a match to TRBD1. From germline, CDR1 is MNHEY and CDR2 SVGAGI. V dropped 7 bases and J dropped 11; count of bases not matched to a gene: 9. This CDR3 spans 13 amino acids. CDR3 DNA sequence: TGTGCCAGCACTCGGGACAGGGCTTTCGCCCAGCATTTT. Translation: CASTRDRAFAQHF.

This sequence joins TRBV6-6 and TRBJ1-6; no clear D gene. Germline V gene lookup returns CDR1 MNHNY and CDR2 SVGAGI (reference sequence). This CDR3 is built from 16 residues. V shed 6 bases and J shed 7 bases, with 19 bases lying between them. This CDR3 reads CASRNRQDLRNSPLHF. The CDR3, as DNA: TGTGCCAGCAGGAATCGTCAGGATCTTCGGAATTCACCCCTCCACTTT.

The chain couples TRBV13 to TRBJ2-2, with 7 bases fitting TRBD2. The CDR3 contains 13 residues. Germline CDR1 is PRHDT and CDR2 is FYEKMQ (reference sequence). Losses at the gene ends were 5 bases for V and 6 bases for J; bases not matched to a gene: 3. The CDR3 here is CASSPRGAGELFF. The CDR3, as DNA: TGTGCCAGCAGCCCCCGGGGGGCCGGGGAGCTGTTTTTT.

V is TRBV2 and J is TRBJ1-2, with TRBD1 identical over 8 bases. Per germline, CDR1 SNHLY and CDR2 FYNNEI. CDR3 length: 16 amino acids. The trim removed 6 bases at V and 5 bases at J, leaving 14 bases unmatched. CDR3 bases: TGTGCCAGCAGCAGTTCGGCAGGGGGCGGCATGTATGGCTACACCTTC. Its protein product is CASSSSAGGGMYGYTF.

This chain joins TRBV2 and TRBJ2-1; 7 bases are a match to TRBD1. The CDR3 consists of 12 residues. Per germline, CDR1 SNHLY and CDR2 FYNNEI. V gave up 2 bases and J gave up 14 bases; unmatched junction bases: 6. The CDR3 sequence is CASSEKGTVEFF. CDR3 sequence (DNA): TGTGCCAGCAGTGAAAAAGGGACAGTGGAGTTCTTC.

The chain carries TRBV10-3 and TRBJ1-2; D is possibly TRBD1 (5 bases). The length of the CDR3 is 14 residues. Germline CDR1 and CDR2: ENHRY and SYGVKD. V shed 5 bases and J shed 4 bases, with 14 bases lying between them. In nucleotides, the CDR3 is TGTGCCATCAGTTTAGGGGAGCGGGGCTATGGCTACACCTTC. Protein sequence: CAISLGERGYGYTF.

The chain joins TRBV19 to TRBJ1-3; no reliable D call. The ends were cut back, 5 bases at V and 4 bases at J, with 21 bases in the middle. From germline, CDR1 is LNHDA and CDR2 SQIVND (reference sequence). This CDR3 region has 17 residues. CDR3 coding DNA: TGTGCCAGTAGTGATATTCGTCTTACGCAGCGGGGAAACACCATATATTTT. It yields the protein CASSDIRLTQRGNTIYF.

The gene calls are TRBV18 and TRBJ1-2, with D maybe TRBD1 (5 bases). Germline V CDR1 and CDR2: KGHSH, LQKENI. This CDR3 comprises 14 residues. Trimming removed 3 bases at V and 7 bases at J, with 15 bases between. The chain's CDR3 is CASSPLEGLGGYTF. The CDR3 coding sequence is TGTGCCAGCTCACCGTTGGAGGGACTCGGTGGCTACACCTTC.

This chain connects TRBV11-2 to TRBJ1-3, with TRBD1 matching over 10 bases. J gave up 7 bases and V 5 bases, and 8 bases lay outside the gene matches. Germline CDR1 and CDR2: SGHAT and FQNNGV. CDR3 size: 15 residues. The CDR3 bases are TGTGCCAGCAGCCCGGGACAGGGGTACGGGAACACCATATATTTT. It yields the protein CASSPGQGYGNTIYF. Together with reference TRBV11-2 and TRBJ1-3, the CDR3 gives the full variable domain: EAGVAQSPRYKIIEKRQSVAFWCNPISGHATLYWYQQILGQGPKLLIQFQNNGVVDDSQLPKDRFSAERLKGVDSTLKIQPAKLEDSAVYLCASSPGQGYGNTIYFGEGSWLTVV.

V and J are TRBV6-5 and TRBJ1-2; D is perhaps TRBD1 (6 bases). The germline gives CDR1 MNHEY, CDR2 SVGAGI. The CDR3 is 15 amino acids. Between the trimmed V and J ends, which lost 0 bases and 4 bases, there was a span of 12 bases. The CDR3 DNA follows: TGTGCCAGCAGTTACTCAAGGCAGGGGAGCTATGGCTACACCTTC. Its protein product is CASSYSRQGSYGYTF.

The chain uses TRBV5-4 and TRBJ2-5; TRBD2 agrees at 13 bases. With 4 bases clipped from V and 5 bases from J, the junction kept 8 bases outside the gene matches. The CDR3 runs to 16 residues. From germline, CDR1 is SGHNT and CDR2 YYREEE (reference sequence). CDR3 loop: CASSPTSGGAGETQYF. The CDR3 DNA reads as TGTGCCAGCAGCCCCACTAGCGGGGGGGCCGGCGAGACCCAGTACTTC.

This clone appeared once. The chain uses TRBV5-6 and TRBJ2-1; TRBD2 agrees at 10 bases. The J segment lost 1 base and the V segment lost 4 bases, leaving 14 bases of the junction unmatched. The germline V gene has CDR1 SGHDT and CDR2 YYEEEE. The CDR3 is 19 amino acids. CDR3 residues: CASSRDTGLASGSYNEQFF. Written as DNA, the CDR3 is TGTGCCAGCAGCCGCGACACGGGACTAGCGTCAGGATCCTACAATGAGCAGTTCTTC.

This chain links TRBV2 with TRBJ2-1, with 13 nucleotides matching TRBD2. The CDR3 has 14 amino acids. V dropped 9 bases and J dropped 6; count of bases not matched to a gene: 5. Germline V gene sequence: CDR1 SNHLY, CDR2 FYNNEI. In nucleotides, the CDR3 is TGTGCCAGTACTAGCGGGGGGGCTCTCAATGAGCAGTTCTTC. It yields the protein CASTSGGALNEQFF.

Remarks on this clone: One end of the junction is discordant with germline, which a read error may explain. This chain uses TRBV7-9 with TRBJ2-1, with 9 bases that match TRBD1. The germline V gene encodes CDR1 SEHNR and CDR2 FQNEAQ (reference sequence). The CDR3 has 18 amino acids. The CDR3: CSSSLLVDRGSFYNEQFF. As DNA, the CDR3 is TGTTCCAGCAGCTTATTGGTCGACAGGGGGAGCTTTTACAATGAGCAGTTCTTC.

V and J are TRBV19 and TRBJ1-5; no firm D call. This CDR3 is 15 amino acids long. Germline CDR1 LNHDA, CDR2 SQIVND (reference sequence). Trimming pared 4 bases from V and 0 bases from J, leaving 10 bases between. The chain's CDR3 is CASSTSLYSNQPQHF. CDR3 in DNA: TGTGCCAGTAGTACCTCGTTATATAGCAATCAGCCCCAGCATTTT. Variable domain in full (rest from reference TRBV19 and TRBJ1-5): DGGITQSPKYLFRKEGQNVTLSCEQNLNHDAMYWYRQDPGQGLRLIYYSQIVNDFQKGDIAEGYSVSREKKESFPLTVTSAQKNPTAFYLCASSTSLYSNQPQHFGDGTRLSIL.

The chain uses TRBV13 and TRBJ2-5; 8 bases agree with TRBD1. Trimming took 5 bases from V and 1 from J; bases not matched to a gene: 15. Looked up from germline, CDR1 is PRHDT and CDR2 is FYEKMQ (reference sequence). This CDR3 comprises 18 residues. The CDR3 DNA is TGTGCCAGCAGCCGGAGAACAAAGACAGGGGTGGTCCAAGAGACCCAGTACTTC. This codes for CASSRRTKTGVVQETQYF.

This sequence joins TRBV5-1 and TRBJ2-5, with 9 bases aligning to TRBD1. Germline trimming cut 4 bases from V and 11 bases from J; bases unmatched to any gene: 15. This CDR3 has 15 residues. CDR1 is SGHRS, CDR2 YFSETQ, per germline. CDR3 region: CASSVGDRAEGGQYF. CDR3 nucleotide sequence: TGCGCCAGCAGCGTTGGGGACAGGGCCGAAGGCGGGCAGTACTTC.

This clone was observed a few times. The V and J genes are TRBV2 and TRBJ1-5; no firm D call. Germline lookup yields CDR1 SNHLY and CDR2 FYNNEI. The CDR3 is 14 amino acids. The V end lost 7 bases, the J end lost 0 bases, and 10 bases lay between the germline ends. The CDR3 protein is CASNPQNSNQPQHF. As DNA, the CDR3 is TGTGCCAGCAATCCGCAGAATAGCAATCAGCCCCAGCATTTT.

The chain combines TRBV30 with TRBJ2-7; TRBD1 matches 9 bases. The V gene end was trimmed by 2 bases and the J gene end by 6 bases; junction bases not matched to a gene: 2. Germline V lookup: CDR1 GTSNPN, CDR2 SVGIG (reference sequence). There are 12 residues in the CDR3. The CDR3 spells CAWSTGGFEQYF. The CDR3 DNA sequence: TGTGCCTGGAGTACAGGGGGCTTCGAGCAGTACTTC. Full variable domain (remainder filled in from reference TRBV30 and TRBJ2-7): SQTIHQWPATLVQPVGSPLSLECTVEGTSNPNLYWYRQAAGRGLQLLFYSVGIGQISSEVPQNLSASRPQDRQFILSSKKLLLSDSGFYLCAWSTGGFEQYFGPGTRLTVT.

The rearrangement joins TRBV2 to TRBJ1-5; tentative D call: TRBD1 (5 bases). CDR3 length equals 14 residues. V was clipped by 4 bases and J by 7 bases, with 14 bases between them. Germline CDR1 reads SNHLY; CDR2 reads FYNNEI. The CDR3 loop is CASSAKQVMQPQHF. The CDR3 DNA reads as TGTGCCAGCAGTGCGAAACAGGTAATGCAGCCCCAGCATTTT.